The 15 T cell receptor beta chains below come from one sample, sequenced in a study of blood T cell repertoires in COVID-19. Using immunoSEQ multiplex PCR, the repertoire was profiled, and TCRdb retains in-frame clones only, with some absent. Found here are 85,000 to 100,000 clones, about four fifths of them singletons; the top ten hold around 15%. The sequenced sample consisted of peripheral blood. The source of these receptors is a woman in her fifties or sixties with acute or convalescent COVID-19.

The rearrangement links TRBV15 to TRBJ1-1; no firm D call. Trimming pared 0 bases from V and 3 bases from J, leaving 8 bases between. Germline loops: CDR1 LNHNV, CDR2 YYDKDF (reference sequence). The CDR3 is 14 amino acids. The CDR3 protein is CATSRERAYTEAFF. The CDR3 nucleotides read TGTGCCACCAGCAGAGAGAGAGCCTACACTGAAGCTTTCTTT.

This chain connects TRBV7-2 to TRBJ2-7, with TRBD1 matching over 7 bases. In germline, CDR1 is SGHTA, CDR2 FQGNSA. V dropped 3 bases and J dropped 1; count of bases not matched to a gene: 3. This CDR3 region has 14 residues. Here the CDR3 reads CASSLSQGSYEQYF. The CDR3 DNA reads as TGTGCCAGCAGCTTGTCACAGGGGTCCTACGAGCAGTACTTC. The whole variable domain, filled in from reference TRBV7-2 and TRBJ2-7, reads GAGVSQSPSNKVTEKGKDVELRCDPISGHTALYWYRQSLGQGLEFLIYFQGNSAPDKSGLPSDRFSAERTGGSVSTLTIQRTQQEDSAVYLCASSLSQGSYEQYFGPGTRLTVT.

The V call is TRBV7-3, the J call TRBJ2-5, with D tentatively TRBD2 (6 bases). V was pared by 3 bases and J by 1 base, with 12 bases between. This CDR3 region has 15 residues. CDR1 is SGHTA and CDR2 is FQGTGA in the germline V gene. CDR3 DNA sequence: TGTGCCAGCAGCTTTGTGGCGGGGAGCCAAGAGACCCAGTACTTC. This translates into CASSFVAGSQETQYF.

The CDR3 sequence is CASSGTGHGYTF. CDR3 DNA: TGTGCCAGCAGCGGTACAGGGCATGGCTACACCTTC. The chain employs TRBV25-1 and TRBJ1-2, with D possibly being TRBD1 (6 bases). The CDR3 totals 12 residues. V was shortened by 6 bases and J by 6 bases, with 11 bases between the two germline ends. From germline, CDR1 is MGHDK and CDR2 SYGVNS.

The rearrangement links TRBV30 to TRBJ2-7, with a weak D call TRBD2 (6 bases). V lost 3 bases, J lost 6 bases, and 21 bases lay in between. CDR1 is GTSNPN and CDR2 is SVGIG in the germline V gene (reference sequence). The CDR3 covers 15 residues. CDR3 nucleotides: TGTGCCTGGAGATCCGGGGCCAAAGTCGGGGGCGAGCAGTACTTC. Its translation: CAWRSGAKVGGEQYF. Full variable domain (rest looked up from reference TRBV30 and TRBJ2-7): SQTIHQWPATLVQPVGSPLSLECTVEGTSNPNLYWYRQAAGRGLQLLFYSVGIGQISSEVPQNLSASRPQDRQFILSSKKLLLSDSGFYLCAWRSGAKVGGEQYFGPGTRLTVT.

Only one count was recorded for this clone. The chain links TRBV10-3 to TRBJ2-7; 8 positions match TRBD2. CDR1 and CDR2 from the germline V gene are ENHRY and SYGVKD. CDR3 length: 15 residues. V gave up 6 bases and J gave up 0 bases; unmatched junction bases: 7. CDR3 sequence reads: CAISPGLAASYEQYF. CDR3 DNA sequence: TGTGCCATCAGCCCCGGACTAGCAGCCTCCTACGAGCAGTACTTC.

The chain joins TRBV25-1 to TRBJ2-5; 8 positions match TRBD1. V was pared by 5 bases and J by 1 base, with 6 bases of the junction left unmatched. The CDR3 loop spans 15 amino acids. Looked up from germline, CDR1 is MGHDK and CDR2 is SYGVNS. Here the CDR3 reads CASSWAGTGQETQYF. DNA for the CDR3: TGTGCCAGCAGTTGGGCTGGGACAGGCCAAGAGACCCAGTACTTC. The whole variable domain, filled in from reference TRBV25-1 and TRBJ2-5, reads EADIYQTPRYLVIGTGKKITLECSQTMGHDKMYWYQQDPGMELHLIHYSYGVNSTEKGDLSSESTVSRIRTEHFPLTLESARPSHTSQYLCASSWAGTGQETQYFGPGTRLLVL.

The J gene is TRBJ2-2, the V gene TRBV2; 8 nucleotides align to TRBD1. CDR3 length: 14 amino acids. The V gene end was trimmed by 9 bases and the J gene end by 8 bases; junction bases not matched to a gene: 11. Germline CDR1 and CDR2: SNHLY and FYNNEI. The CDR3 here is CASDRDRNLGELFF. Here the CDR3 DNA reads TGTGCCAGTGACCGGGACAGGAATTTGGGGGAGCTGTTTTTT.

This chain joins TRBV4-1 and TRBJ2-6; TRBD2 is a possible D gene (6 bases). The CDR3 runs 16 residues. Germline V CDR1 and CDR2: MGHRA, YSYEKL. V lost 5 bases to trimming and J lost 0 bases, with 11 bases between them. CDR3 bases: TGCGCCAGCAGCGGCGGGATCTTCTCTGGGGCCAACGTCCTGACTTTC. This encodes CASSGGIFSGANVLTF.

The genes are TRBV15 and TRBJ2-7, with 7 nucleotides matching TRBD1. Per the germline V gene, CDR1 is LNHNV and CDR2 is YYDKDF (reference sequence). J gave up 2 bases and V 5 bases, and 9 bases lay outside the gene matches. There are 15 residues in the CDR3. The CDR3, as DNA: TGTGCCACCAGCGAGACAGGGACGGCCACCTACGAGCAGTACTTC. Protein sequence: CATSETGTATYEQYF.

This clone counts as medium-sized. The chain is built from TRBV7-2 and TRBJ2-5; TRBD2 is a possible D gene (6 bases). Trimming shortened V by 4 bases and J by 5 bases, and 20 bases separated the two germline ends. The CDR3 is made up of 16 amino acids. The V gene's germline CDR1 is SGHTA and CDR2 FQGNSA. As DNA, the CDR3 is TGTGCCAGCAGCTCTCGGAGGGCAGCCACGGGGGAGACCCAGTACTTC. Translation gives CASSSRRAATGETQYF.

This clone was seen only once. The chain carries TRBV6-6 and TRBJ1-4, with 8 nucleotides matching TRBD1. J lost 10 bases, V lost 0 bases, and 7 bases had no gene match. Germline V lookup: CDR1 MNHNY, CDR2 SVGAGI (reference sequence). The CDR3 is 15 amino acids. The CDR3 protein is CASSYSRTGYAKLFF. Written as DNA, the CDR3 is TGTGCCAGCAGTTACTCTAGGACAGGGTACGCAAAACTGTTTTTT.

The V and J genes are TRBV28 and TRBJ1-2, with D possibly matching TRBD1 (6 bases). V gave up 7 bases and J gave up 2 bases, with 17 bases separating them. Germline CDR1 MDHEN, CDR2 SYDVKM. This CDR3 region has 15 residues. The CDR3 loop is CASTQSRGWNYGYTF. In DNA, the CDR3 is TGTGCCAGCACCCAAAGTAGGGGGTGGAACTATGGCTACACCTTC.

The chain carries TRBV7-8 and TRBJ2-7, with D perhaps TRBD1 (6 bases). The CDR3 is 13 residues long. The germline V gene encodes CDR1 SGHVS and CDR2 FQNEAQ. V was shortened by 1 base and J by 10 bases, with 14 bases between the two germline ends. CDR3 nucleotides: TGTGCCAGCAGCTTAGGGCTGGGGGACACCCAGTACTTC. Translation: CASSLGLGDTQYF.

V gene TRBV7-2 combines with J gene TRBJ2-1, with TRBD2 identical over 10 bases. Germline V CDR1 and CDR2: SGHTA, FQGNSA. The CDR3 spans 14 residues. Trimming at V came to 4 bases and at J to 7 bases, leaving 4 bases not matched to a gene. The CDR3 region is CASSSSGGWNEQFF. CDR3 sequence (DNA): TGTGCCAGCAGCTCTAGCGGGGGATGGAATGAGCAGTTCTTC. Supplemented by reference TRBV7-2 and TRBJ2-1, the full variable domain reads GAGVSQSPSNKVTEKGKDVELRCDPISGHTALYWYRQSLGQGLEFLIYFQGNSAPDKSGLPSDRFSAERTGGSVSTLTIQRTQQEDSAVYLCASSSSGGWNEQFFGPGTRLTVL.